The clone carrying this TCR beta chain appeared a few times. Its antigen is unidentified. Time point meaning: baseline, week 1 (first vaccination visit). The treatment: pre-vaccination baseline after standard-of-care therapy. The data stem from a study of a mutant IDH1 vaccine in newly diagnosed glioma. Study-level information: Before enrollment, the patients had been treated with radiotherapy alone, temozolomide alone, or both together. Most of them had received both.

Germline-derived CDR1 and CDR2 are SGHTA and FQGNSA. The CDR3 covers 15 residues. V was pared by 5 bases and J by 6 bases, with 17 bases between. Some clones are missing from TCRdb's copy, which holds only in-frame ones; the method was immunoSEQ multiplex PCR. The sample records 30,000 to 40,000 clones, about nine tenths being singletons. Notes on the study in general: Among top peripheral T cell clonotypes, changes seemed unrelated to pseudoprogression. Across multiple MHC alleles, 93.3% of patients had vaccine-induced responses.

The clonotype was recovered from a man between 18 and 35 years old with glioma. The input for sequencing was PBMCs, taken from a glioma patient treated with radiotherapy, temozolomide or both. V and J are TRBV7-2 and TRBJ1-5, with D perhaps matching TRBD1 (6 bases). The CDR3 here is CASSPWGQSSQPQHF. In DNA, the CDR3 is TGTGCCAGCAGCCCCTGGGGGCAGTCAAGTCAGCCCCAGCATTTT.